This TCR beta chain emerged from a study of T-cell memory formation after mild COVID-19. Across the study: Clusters were largely donor specific.

5'RACE, which relied on constant-segment primers, yielded TCR alpha and TCR beta cDNA libraries carrying sample barcodes and UMIs. TCRdb called the 5' RACE reads again in MiXCR, with one record for every CDR3 protein. This table holds about 250,000 distinct CDR3 sequences, around 15% found once. This CDR3 spans 14 amino acids. Looked up from germline, CDR1 is SGHDN and CDR2 is FVKESK. V was shortened by 2 bases and J by 0 bases, with 2 bases between the two germline ends. Study-wide findings and caveats: Cross-reactive memory apparently joined, as some responding clones appeared in pre-infection memory. Most CD4+ clones that shrank were in CM and EM, while CD8+ ones turned up in EMRA.

On this clonotype itself: Antigen: not known.

The chain joins TRBV14 to TRBJ2-6; D is uncertain. The sequenced sample consisted of PBMCs or a T cell subset sorted from them (not recorded which). This TCR was recovered from a man between 18 and 29 years old who had mild COVID-19 (a few samples of this study predate the infection). Cell type and time point are not known. DNA for the CDR3: TGTGCCAGCAGCCAACTCTCTGGGGCCAACGTCCTGACTTTC. Translating it yields CASSQLSGANVLTF.